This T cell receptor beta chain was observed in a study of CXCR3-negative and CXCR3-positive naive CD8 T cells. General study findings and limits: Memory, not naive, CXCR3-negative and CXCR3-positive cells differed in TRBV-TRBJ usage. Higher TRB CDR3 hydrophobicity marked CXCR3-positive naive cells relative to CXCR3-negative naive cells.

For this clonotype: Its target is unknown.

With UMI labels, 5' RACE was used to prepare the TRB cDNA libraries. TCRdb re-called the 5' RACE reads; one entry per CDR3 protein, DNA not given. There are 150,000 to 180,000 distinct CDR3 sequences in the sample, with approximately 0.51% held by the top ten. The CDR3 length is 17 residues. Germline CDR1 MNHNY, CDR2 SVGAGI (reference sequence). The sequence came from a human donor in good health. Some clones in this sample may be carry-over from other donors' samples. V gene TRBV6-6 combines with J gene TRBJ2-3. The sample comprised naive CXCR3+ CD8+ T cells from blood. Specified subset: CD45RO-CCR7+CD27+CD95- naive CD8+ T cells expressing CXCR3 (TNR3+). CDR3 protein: CASSWLLRATSTDTQYF.